Below, one T cell receptor (beta chain) is given with its context. In the authors' methods: Researchers report that nucleated cell counts were estimated from reference gene primer amplification. Using immunoSEQ multiplex PCR, the repertoire was profiled, and TCRdb retains in-frame clones only, with some absent. D and trimming were read from the DNA, whereas the V and J calls and clone size are those reported in that table. This sample carries around 460,000 clones, around 90% of them seen once, and the ten largest clones take 0.8% to 1%. This specimen belongs to a study of blood T cell repertoires in COVID-19. Study in general: Acute and convalescent COVID-19 specimens originated in the United States, Italy and Spain.

The CDR3 runs to 14 residues. Looked up from germline, CDR1 is MDHEN and CDR2 is SYDVKM. Trimming took off 7 bases at V and 1 base at J, with 11 bases between the two ends. The gene calls are TRBV28 and TRBJ1-5; D gene uncertain. Sequenced sample: peripheral blood. This TCR was sampled from a man aged 18 to 35 with COVID-19, enrolled during active disease. The CDR3 loop is CASIRGGSNQPQHF. DNA of the CDR3: TGTGCCAGCATCCGAGGAGGAAGCAATCAGCCCCAGCATTTT.